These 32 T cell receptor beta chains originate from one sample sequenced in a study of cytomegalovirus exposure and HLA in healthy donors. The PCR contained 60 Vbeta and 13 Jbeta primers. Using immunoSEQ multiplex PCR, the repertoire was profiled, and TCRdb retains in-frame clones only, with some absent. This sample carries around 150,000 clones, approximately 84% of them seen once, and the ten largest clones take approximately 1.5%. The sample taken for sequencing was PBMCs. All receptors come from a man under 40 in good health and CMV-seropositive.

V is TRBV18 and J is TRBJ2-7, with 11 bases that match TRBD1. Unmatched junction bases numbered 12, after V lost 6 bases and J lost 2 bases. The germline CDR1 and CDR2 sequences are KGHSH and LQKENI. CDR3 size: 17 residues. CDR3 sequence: CASSLGNVGQGAYEQYF. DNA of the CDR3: TGTGCCAGCTCGCTGGGCAACGTGGGACAGGGGGCCTACGAGCAGTACTTC. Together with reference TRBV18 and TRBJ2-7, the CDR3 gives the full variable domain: NAGVMQNPRHLVRRRGQEARLRCSPMKGHSHVYWYRQLPEEGLKFMVYLQKENIIDESGMPKERFSAEFPKEGPSILRIQQVVRGDSAAYFCASSLGNVGQGAYEQYFGPGTRLTVT.

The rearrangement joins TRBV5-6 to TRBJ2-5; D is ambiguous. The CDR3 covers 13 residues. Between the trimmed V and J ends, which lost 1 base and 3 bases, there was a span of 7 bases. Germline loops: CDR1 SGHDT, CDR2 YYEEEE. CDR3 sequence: CASSLSAEETQYF. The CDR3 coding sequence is TGTGCCAGCAGCTTGAGCGCGGAAGAGACCCAGTACTTC.

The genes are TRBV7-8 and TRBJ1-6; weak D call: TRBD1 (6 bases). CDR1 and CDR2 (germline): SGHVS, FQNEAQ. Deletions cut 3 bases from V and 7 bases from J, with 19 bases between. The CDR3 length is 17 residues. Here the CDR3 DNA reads TGTGCCAGCAGCTTGAAACAGGGAGTGGTTTGGAATTCACCCCTCCACTTT. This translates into CASSLKQGVVWNSPLHF.

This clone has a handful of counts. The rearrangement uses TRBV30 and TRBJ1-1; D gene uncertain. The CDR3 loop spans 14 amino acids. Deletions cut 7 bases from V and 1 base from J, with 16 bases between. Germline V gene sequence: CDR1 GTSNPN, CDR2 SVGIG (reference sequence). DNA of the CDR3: TGTGCCTCCAACAACGCCGCCAGGAACACTGAAGCTTTCTTT. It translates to CASNNAARNTEAFF.

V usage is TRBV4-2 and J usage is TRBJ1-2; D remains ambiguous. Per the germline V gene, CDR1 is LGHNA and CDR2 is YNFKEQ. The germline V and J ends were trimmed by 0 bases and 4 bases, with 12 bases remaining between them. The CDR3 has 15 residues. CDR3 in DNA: TGTGCCAGCAGCCAAGATGTTGGATCGGGCTATGGCTACACCTTC. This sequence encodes CASSQDVGSGYGYTF.

CDR3 nucleotide sequence: TGTGCCAGCACCAAACAAGGGGGCGAGAGCAATCAGCCCCAGCATTTT. Amino acid sequence: CASTKQGGESNQPQHF. The rearrangement uses TRBV21-1 and TRBJ1-5; the table's D gene call, TRBD1, was not cross checked with the DNA. TRBV21-1 is flagged as a pseudogene. The CDR3 totals 16 residues.

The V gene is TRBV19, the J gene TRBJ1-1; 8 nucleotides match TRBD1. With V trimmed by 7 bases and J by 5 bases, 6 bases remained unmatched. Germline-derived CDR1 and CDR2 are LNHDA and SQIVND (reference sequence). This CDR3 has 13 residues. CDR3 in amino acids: CASTGGRITEAFF. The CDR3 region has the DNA TGTGCCAGTACAGGGGGCAGGATAACTGAAGCTTTCTTT.

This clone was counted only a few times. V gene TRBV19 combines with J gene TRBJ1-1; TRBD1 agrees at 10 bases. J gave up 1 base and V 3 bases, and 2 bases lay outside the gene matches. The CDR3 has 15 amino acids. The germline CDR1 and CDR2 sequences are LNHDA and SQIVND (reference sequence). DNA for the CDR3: TGTGCCAGTAGTATGGGACAGGGGCCGAACACTGAAGCTTTCTTT. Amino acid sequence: CASSMGQGPNTEAFF. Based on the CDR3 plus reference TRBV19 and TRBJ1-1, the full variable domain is DGGITQSPKYLFRKEGQNVTLSCEQNLNHDAMYWYRQDPGQGLRLIYYSQIVNDFQKGDIAEGYSVSREKKESFPLTVTSAQKNPTAFYLCASSMGQGPNTEAFFGQGTRLTVV.

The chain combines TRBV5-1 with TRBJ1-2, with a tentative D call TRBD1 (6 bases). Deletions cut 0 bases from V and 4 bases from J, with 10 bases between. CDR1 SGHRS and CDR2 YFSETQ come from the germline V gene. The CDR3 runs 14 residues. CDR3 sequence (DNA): TGCGCCAGCAGCTTGGATGGGGGCTTCTATGGCTACACCTTC. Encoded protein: CASSLDGGFYGYTF.

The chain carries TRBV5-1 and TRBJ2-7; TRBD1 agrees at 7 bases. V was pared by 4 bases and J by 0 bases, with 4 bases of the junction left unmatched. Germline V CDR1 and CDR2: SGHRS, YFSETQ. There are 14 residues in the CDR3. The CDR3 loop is CASSPGTASYEQYF. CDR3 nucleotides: TGCGCCAGCAGCCCAGGGACAGCCTCCTACGAGCAGTACTTC.

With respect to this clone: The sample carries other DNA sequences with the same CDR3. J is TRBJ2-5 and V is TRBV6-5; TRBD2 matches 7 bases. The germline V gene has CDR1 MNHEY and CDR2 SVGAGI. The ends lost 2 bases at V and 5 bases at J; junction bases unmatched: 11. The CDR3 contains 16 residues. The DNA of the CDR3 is TGTGCCAGCAGTTACGTCCTGGCGGGAGTAGGGGAGACCCAGTACTTC. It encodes CASSYVLAGVGETQYF.

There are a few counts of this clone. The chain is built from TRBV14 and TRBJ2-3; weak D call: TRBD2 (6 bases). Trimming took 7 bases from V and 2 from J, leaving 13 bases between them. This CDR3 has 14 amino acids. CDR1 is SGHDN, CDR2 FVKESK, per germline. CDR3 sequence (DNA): TGTGCCAGCAAACGGGAGAGGGTCACAGATACGCAGTATTTT. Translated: CASKRERVTDTQYF. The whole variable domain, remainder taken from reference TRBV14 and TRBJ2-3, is EAGVTQFPSHSVIEKGQTVTLRCDPISGHDNLYWYRRVMGKEIKFLLHFVKESKQDESGMPNNRFLAERTGGTYSTLKVQPAELEDSGVYFCASKRERVTDTQYFGPGTRLTVL.

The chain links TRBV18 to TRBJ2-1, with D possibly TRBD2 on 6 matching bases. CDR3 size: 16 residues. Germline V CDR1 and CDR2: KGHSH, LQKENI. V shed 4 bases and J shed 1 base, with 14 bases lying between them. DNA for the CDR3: TGTGCCAGCTCACTTACCGGGACTCTTTCCTACAATGAGCAGTTCTTC. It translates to CASSLTGTLSYNEQFF.

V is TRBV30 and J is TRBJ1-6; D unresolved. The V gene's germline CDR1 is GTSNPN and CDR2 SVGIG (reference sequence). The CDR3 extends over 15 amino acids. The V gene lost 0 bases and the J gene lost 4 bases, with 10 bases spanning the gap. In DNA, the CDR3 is TGTGCCTGGAGTGTACCGCCGGGTTATAATTCACCCCTCCACTTT. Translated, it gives CAWSVPPGYNSPLHF.

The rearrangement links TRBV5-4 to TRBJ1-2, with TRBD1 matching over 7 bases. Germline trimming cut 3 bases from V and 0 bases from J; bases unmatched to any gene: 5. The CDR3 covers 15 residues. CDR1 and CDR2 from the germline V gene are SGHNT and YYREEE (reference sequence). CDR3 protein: CASSYQGDSNYGYTF. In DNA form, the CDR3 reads TGTGCCAGCAGCTACCAGGGGGACTCTAACTATGGCTACACCTTC.

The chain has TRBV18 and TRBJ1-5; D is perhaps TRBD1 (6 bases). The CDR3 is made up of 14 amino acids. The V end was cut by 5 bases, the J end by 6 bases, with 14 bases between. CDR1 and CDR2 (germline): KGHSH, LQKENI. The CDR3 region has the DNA TGTGCCAGCTCAACAGGGTATTCGGGTCAGCCCCAGCATTTT. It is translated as CASSTGYSGQPQHF.

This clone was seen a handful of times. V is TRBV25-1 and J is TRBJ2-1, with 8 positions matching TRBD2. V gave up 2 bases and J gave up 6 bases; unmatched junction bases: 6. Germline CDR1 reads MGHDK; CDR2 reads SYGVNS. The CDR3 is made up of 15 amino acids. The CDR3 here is CASSEGGGQGNEQFF. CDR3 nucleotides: TGTGCCAGCAGTGAAGGCGGGGGGCAGGGCAATGAGCAGTTCTTC.

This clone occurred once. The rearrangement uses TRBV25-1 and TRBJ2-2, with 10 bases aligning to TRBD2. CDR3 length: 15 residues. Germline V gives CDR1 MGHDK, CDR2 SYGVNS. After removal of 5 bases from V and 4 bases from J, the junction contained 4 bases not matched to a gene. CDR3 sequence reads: CASSSLAGVTGELFF. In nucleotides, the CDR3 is TGTGCCAGCAGTTCCCTAGCGGGAGTCACCGGGGAGCTGTTTTTT.

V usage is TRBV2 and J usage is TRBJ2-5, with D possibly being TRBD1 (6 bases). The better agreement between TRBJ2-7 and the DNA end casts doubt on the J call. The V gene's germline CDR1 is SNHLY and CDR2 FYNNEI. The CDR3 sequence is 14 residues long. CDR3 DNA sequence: TGTGCCAGCAGTGAACATACAGGGTGGGACGAGCAGTACTTC. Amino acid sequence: CASSEHTGWDEQYF.

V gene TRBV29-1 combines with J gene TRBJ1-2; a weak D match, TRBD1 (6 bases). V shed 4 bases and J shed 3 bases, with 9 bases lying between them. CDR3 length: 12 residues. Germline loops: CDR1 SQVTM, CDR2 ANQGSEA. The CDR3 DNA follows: TGCAGCGTTGTCTGGACAGACTATGGCTACACCTTC. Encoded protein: CSVVWTDYGYTF.

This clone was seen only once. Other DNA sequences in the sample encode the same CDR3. This CDR3 reads CASSRDRGQETQYF. CDR3 sequence (DNA): TGTGCCAGCAGTAGGGACAGGGGCCAAGAGACCCAGTACTTC. The genes are TRBV6-1 and TRBJ2-5; 10 bases map to TRBD1. Trimming at V came to 5 bases and at J to 1 base, leaving 1 base not matched to a gene. Germline CDR1 and CDR2: MNHNS and SASEGT. The CDR3 extends over 14 amino acids.

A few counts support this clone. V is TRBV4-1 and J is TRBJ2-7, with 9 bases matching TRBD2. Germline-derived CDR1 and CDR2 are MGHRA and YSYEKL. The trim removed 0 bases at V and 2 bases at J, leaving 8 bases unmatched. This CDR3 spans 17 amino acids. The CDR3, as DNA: TGCGCCAGCAGCCAAGATATGCTAGCGGGACCCACCTACGAGCAGTACTTC. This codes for CASSQDMLAGPTYEQYF.

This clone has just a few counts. CDR3 nucleotide sequence: TGTGCCAGCAGCGCAATCGGCGGGGGCAGGGAAAAACTGTTTTTT. Amino acids: CASSAIGGGREKLFF. The J gene is TRBJ1-4, the V gene TRBV6-1; D may be TRBD1 (6 bases). Germline V CDR1 and CDR2: MNHNS, SASEGT. The CDR3 loop spans 15 amino acids. Trimming took off 6 bases at V and 8 bases at J, with 19 bases between the two ends.

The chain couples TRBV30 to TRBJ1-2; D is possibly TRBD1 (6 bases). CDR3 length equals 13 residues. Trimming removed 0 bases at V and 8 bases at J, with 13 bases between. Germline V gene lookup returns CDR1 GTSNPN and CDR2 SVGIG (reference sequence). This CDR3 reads CAWSVGGGEGYTF. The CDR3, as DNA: TGTGCCTGGAGTGTTGGGGGGGGCGAGGGCTACACCTTC.

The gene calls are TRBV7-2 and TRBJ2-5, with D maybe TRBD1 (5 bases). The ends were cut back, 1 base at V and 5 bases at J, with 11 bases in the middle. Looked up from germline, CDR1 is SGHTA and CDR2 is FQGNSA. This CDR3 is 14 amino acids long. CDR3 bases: TGTGCCAGCAGCTTAGGGGGCGGTGGTGAGACCCAGTACTTC. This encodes CASSLGGGGETQYF.

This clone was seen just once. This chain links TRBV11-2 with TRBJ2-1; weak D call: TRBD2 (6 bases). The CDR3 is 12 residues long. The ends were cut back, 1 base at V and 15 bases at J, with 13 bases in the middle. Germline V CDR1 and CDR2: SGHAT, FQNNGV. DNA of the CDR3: TGTGCCAGCAGCTTAGGCGGGGCGCAGGGGTTCTTC. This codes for CASSLGGAQGFF.

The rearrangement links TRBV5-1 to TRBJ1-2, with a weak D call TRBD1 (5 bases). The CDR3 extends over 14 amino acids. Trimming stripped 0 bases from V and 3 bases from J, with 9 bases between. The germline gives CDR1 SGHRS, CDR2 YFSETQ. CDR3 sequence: CASSLGGQDYGYTF. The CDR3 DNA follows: TGCGCCAGCAGCTTGGGGGGCCAGGACTATGGCTACACCTTC.

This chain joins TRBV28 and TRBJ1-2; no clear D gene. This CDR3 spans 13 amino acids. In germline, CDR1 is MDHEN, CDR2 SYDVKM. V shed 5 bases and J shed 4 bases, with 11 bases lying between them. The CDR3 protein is CASSPTDPYGYTF. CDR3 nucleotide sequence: TGTGCCAGCAGTCCCACAGACCCCTATGGCTACACCTTC.

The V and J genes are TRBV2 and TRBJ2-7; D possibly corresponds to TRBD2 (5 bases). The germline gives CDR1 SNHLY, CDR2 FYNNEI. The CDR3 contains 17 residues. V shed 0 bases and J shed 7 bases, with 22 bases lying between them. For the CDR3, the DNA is TGTGCCAGCAGTGAAGCGCTAGTTTCGAGGGAGACTTGGGAGCAGTACTTC. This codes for CASSEALVSRETWEQYF. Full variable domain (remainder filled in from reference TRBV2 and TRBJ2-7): EPEVTQTPSHQVTQMGQEVILRCVPISNHLYFYWYRQILGQKVEFLVSFYNNEISEKSEIFDDQFSVERPDGSNFTLKIRSTKLEDSAMYFCASSEALVSRETWEQYFGPGTRLTVT.

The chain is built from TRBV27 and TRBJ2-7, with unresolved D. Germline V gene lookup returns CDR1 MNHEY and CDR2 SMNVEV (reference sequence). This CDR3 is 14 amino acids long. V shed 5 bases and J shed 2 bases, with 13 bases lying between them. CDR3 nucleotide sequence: TGTGCCAGCAGTCCCCAGATCCCCCCCTACGAGCAGTACTTC. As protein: CASSPQIPPYEQYF.

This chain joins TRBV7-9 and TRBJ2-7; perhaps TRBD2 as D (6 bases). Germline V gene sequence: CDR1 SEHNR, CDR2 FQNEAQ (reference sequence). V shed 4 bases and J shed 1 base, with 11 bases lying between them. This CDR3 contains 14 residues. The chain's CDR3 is CASSYPGTSYEQYF. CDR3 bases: TGTGCCAGCAGCTACCCTGGGACTTCCTACGAGCAGTACTTC.

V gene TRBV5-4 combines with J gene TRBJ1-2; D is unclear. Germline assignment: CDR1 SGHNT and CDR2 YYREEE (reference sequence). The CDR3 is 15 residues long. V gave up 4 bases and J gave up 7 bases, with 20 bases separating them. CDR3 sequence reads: CASSMDLFPAGGYTF. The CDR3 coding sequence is TGTGCCAGCAGCATGGACCTCTTCCCAGCGGGTGGCTACACCTTC.